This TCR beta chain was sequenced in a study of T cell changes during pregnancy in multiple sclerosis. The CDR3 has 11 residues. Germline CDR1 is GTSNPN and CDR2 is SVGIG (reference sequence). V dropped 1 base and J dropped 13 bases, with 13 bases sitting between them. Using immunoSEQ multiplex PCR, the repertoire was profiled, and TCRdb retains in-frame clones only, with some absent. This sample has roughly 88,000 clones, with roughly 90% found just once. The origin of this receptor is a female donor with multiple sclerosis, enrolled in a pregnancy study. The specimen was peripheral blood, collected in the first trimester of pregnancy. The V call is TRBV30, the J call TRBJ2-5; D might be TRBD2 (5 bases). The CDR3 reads CAWSDQRKPYF. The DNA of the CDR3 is TGTGCCTGGAGTGATCAGCGGAAGCCGTACTTC.